This TCR beta chain was retrieved from a study of vaccination effects on CD4 cells after COVID-19. Study overall: Post-vaccine samples followed the second dose by a median of 72 days.

On this clone: The antigen is not known.

The germline V gene encodes CDR1 MNHNS and CDR2 SASEGT. Trimming cost V 3 bases and J 2 bases, with 20 bases left between them. The CDR3 is made up of 18 amino acids. Here immunoSEQ multiplex PCR was the method, and the copy in TCRdb shows in-frame clones only, minus some. This sample has almost 70,000 clones, with around 70% found just once. With the ViraFEST assay, the study expanded antigen-specific CD4+ T cells using viral peptide pools, then sequenced them. CD4+ T cell isolation took place after 10 days of culture. Two-dose vaccination with either BNT162b2 or mRNA-1273 was given to the participants. None of these healthy vaccinees had been infected with SARS-CoV-2 before vaccination.

V is TRBV6-1 and J is TRBJ2-1; D may match TRBD1 or TRBD2 (9 bases each). The origin of this receptor is a human donor who received a COVID-19 vaccine. The material was CD4+ T cells from PBMCs cultured with HCoV-229E spike peptides, obtained after COVID-19 vaccination. The CDR3: CASSEDRGLASPYNEQFF. The CDR3 nucleotides are TGTGCCAGCAGTGAGGACAGGGGACTAGCTAGCCCCTACAATGAGCAGTTCTTC.